This TCR beta chain was profiled in a study of blood T cell repertoires in COVID-19 (dated by TCRdb to between 2020 and 2021). Regarding the research as a whole: Collaborator samples came from the United States, Italy and Spain and covered acute and convalescent phases of COVID-19. Samples came from the ongoing ImmuneRACE study (first 160 participants) plus 1,254 subjects from 6 global collaborators. The prospective study material was composed of cDNA or gDNA derived from T cells, B-cell-depleted T cells, or PBMCs. The dataset comprised deeply sampled blood TCRbeta repertoires from subjects exposed to, actively infected with, or recovered from COVID-19. The repertoires were made available in a free public database intended to serve as a resource for research on the immune response to SARS-CoV-2. HLA class I and class II types, where available, came from metadata supplied by the sample provider rather than from assay-based typing. The sample metadata nearly always contained a de-identified subject ID, COVID-19 status, age in years and sex. The research as a whole found: The amount of clinical and demographic metadata varied by source and participant and was provided uncurated.

TCRbeta CDR3 regions were amplified from genomic DNA using the immunoSEQ Assay, a bias-controlled multiplex PCR. From the authors' description of their analysis: Within the assay, amplification of reference gene primers was used to estimate how many nucleated cells each sample contained. Sequence reads were collapsed and filtered to measure the absolute abundance of every unique TCRbeta CDR3 rearrangement. For each sample, productive Simpson clonality was calculated by taking the square root of Simpson's diversity index across productive rearrangements. Not all clones reach the TCRdb copy of this immuneACCESS table, which keeps in-frame sequences only. Checked studies attribute under half of the gap to unresolved V genes and leave the rest unexplained. The DNA gave D and trimming, while V, J and clone size come from that table. The sample contains 250,000 to 350,000 clones, approximately 91% of them found a single time. The leading ten clones occupy just under 0.95% of the sample.

In the case of this clone: Its specific antigen is unknown. No much larger clone exists at a distance of one base, and base qualities are not known. Other DNA sequences in the same sample also yield this CDR3.

Counted from cysteine to phenylalanine, this CDR3 has 16 amino acids. The retained sequence is limited to the CDR3, 48 bases, with the frame set at the first base. The germline V gene specifies SGHRS as CDR1 and YFSETQ as CDR2. Clipping removes 0 bases from V and 2 bases from J, with 2 as the unmatched junction base count. Samples from volunteer blood donors who had recovered from COVID-19 were contributed by a second Seattle source. Whole blood was collected in K2EDTA tubes by collaborating institutions according to the institutions' own protocols. For TCRbeta analysis, collaborator samples were shipped as frozen whole blood, as isolated PBMCs, or as DNA extracted from either sample type.

The sequence came from a woman aged 40 to 50 who had recovered from COVID-19. The chain was built from TRBV5-1 and TRBJ2-3; 11 bases in the middle match TRBD2. The source material was peripheral blood. The sequenced DNA is TGCGCCAGCAGCTTGGGGACTAGCGGGTCCACAGATACGCAGTATTTT. Its protein is CASSLGTSGSTDTQYF.